The text below deals with one T cell receptor beta chain. The antigen is not known. These data come from a study of T-cell memory formation after mild COVID-19. Study overall: Clustering of TCRs was largely donor specific.

Researchers used 5'RACE with constant-segment primers to make TCR alpha and TCR beta cDNA libraries that carry sample barcodes and UMIs. TCRdb reprocessed the 5' RACE reads with MiXCR, giving one entry per CDR3 protein. The sample lists 450,000 to 650,000 distinct CDR3 sequences, less than 25% occurring once. Trimming left V 10 bases short and J 0 bases short, with 19 bases between. This CDR3 is built from 16 residues. Germline V gives CDR1 MDHEN, CDR2 SYDVKM. Study conclusions and caveats: Mainly in CM and EM were contracting CD4+ clones; CD8+ were in EMRA. Clones that contracted from day 15 to 85 were balanced CD4/CD8, while later expanders leaned CD4+.

This chain joins TRBV28 and TRBJ1-5, with a weak D call TRBD1 (5 bases). Input material: PBMCs or a T cell subset sorted from them (not recorded which). This clonotype originated in an adult woman who had mild COVID-19 (a few samples of this study predate the infection). Cell type and time point are not known. CDR3 residues: CATISLGTYSNQPQHF. The CDR3, as DNA: TGTGCCACCATCTCCCTCGGGACGTATAGCAATCAGCCCCAGCATTTT.